One T cell receptor (beta chain) is described in this entry. This sample was taken from a study of blood T cells in healthy people across ages. It was with a sample-barcoded 5' primer and a J-beta primer mix that a second PCR of roughly 7 to 12 cycles was run. In TCRdb, the 5' RACE reads were re-called with MiXCR into one record per CDR3 protein. Among some 1.5 million distinct CDR3 sequences listed, roughly two fifths were seen once. The V gene's germline CDR1 is ENHRY and CDR2 SYGVKD. After removal of 10 bases from V and 11 bases from J, the junction contained 15 bases not matched to a gene. This CDR3 is built from 13 residues.

J is TRBJ2-5 and V is TRBV10-3; 8 bases align to TRBD1. The sample consisted of blood. The TCR sequence derives from a woman aged 18-29 years in good health. CDR3 in amino acids: CASSPGQDKEQYF. CDR3 nucleotides: TGTGCCAGCAGCCCGGGACAGGATAAGGAGCAGTACTTC.